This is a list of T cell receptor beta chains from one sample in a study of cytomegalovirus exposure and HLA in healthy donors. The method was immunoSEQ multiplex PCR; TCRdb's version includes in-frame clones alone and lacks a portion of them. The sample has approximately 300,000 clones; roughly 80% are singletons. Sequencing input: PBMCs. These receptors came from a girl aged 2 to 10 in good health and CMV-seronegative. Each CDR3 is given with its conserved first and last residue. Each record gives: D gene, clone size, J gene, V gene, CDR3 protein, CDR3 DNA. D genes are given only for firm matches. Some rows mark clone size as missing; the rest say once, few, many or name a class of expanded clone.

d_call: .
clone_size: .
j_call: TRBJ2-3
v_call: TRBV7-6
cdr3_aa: CASSLRGLGTDTQYF
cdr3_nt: TGTGCCAGCAGCTTAAGGGGTCTCGGCACAGATACGCAGTATTTT

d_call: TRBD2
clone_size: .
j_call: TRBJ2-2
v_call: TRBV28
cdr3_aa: CASRLAGELFF
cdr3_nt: TGTGCCAGCAGACTAGCGGGGGAGCTGTTTTTT

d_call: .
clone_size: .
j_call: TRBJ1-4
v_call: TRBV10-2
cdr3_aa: CASSESPGFNEKLFF
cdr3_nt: TGCGCCAGCAGTGAGTCCCCAGGGTTTAATGAAAAACTGTTTTTT

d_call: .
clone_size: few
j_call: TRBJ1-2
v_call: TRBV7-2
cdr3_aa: CASSLVTGSGDYGYTF
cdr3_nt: TGTGCCAGCAGCTTAGTTACAGGCTCGGGTGACTATGGCTACACCTTC

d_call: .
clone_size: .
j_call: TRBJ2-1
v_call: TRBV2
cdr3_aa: CASRVDGRGPANEQFF
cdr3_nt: TGTGCCAGCAGGGTGGATGGGCGCGGGCCCGCCAATGAGCAGTTCTTC

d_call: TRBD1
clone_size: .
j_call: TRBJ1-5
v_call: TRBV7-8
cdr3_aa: CASSLQGGHRPQHF
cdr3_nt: TGTGCCAGCAGCCTTCAGGGGGGTCACAGGCCCCAGCATTTT

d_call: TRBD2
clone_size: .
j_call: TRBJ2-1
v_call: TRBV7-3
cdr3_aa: CASSLTFRPSGRTSYNEQFF
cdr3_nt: TGTGCCAGCAGCTTAACGTTCCGGCCTAGCGGGAGGACCTCCTACAATGAGCAGTTCTTC

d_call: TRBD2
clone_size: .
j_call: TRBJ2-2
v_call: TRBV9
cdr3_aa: CASSVASGSTGELFF
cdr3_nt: TGTGCCAGCAGCGTAGCTAGCGGGAGCACCGGGGAGCTGTTTTTT

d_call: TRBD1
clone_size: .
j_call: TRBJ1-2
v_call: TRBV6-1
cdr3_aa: CASSRDRAYTF
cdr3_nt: TGTGCCAGCAGCCGGGACAGGGCTTACACCTTC

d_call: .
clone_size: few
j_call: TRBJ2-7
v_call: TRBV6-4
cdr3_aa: CASEGGRTGPQYF
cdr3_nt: TGTGCCAGCGAAGGAGGTCGAACCGGGCCGCAGTACTTC

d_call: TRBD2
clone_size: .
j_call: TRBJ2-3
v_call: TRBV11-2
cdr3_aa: CASSLGGGAWDTQYF
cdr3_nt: TGTGCCAGCAGCTTAGGCGGGGGGGCCTGGGATACGCAGTATTTT

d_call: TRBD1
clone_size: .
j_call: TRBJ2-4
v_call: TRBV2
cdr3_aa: CASRKRIGTEFQYF
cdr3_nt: TGTGCCAGCAGGAAGAGAATCGGGACAGAATTTCAGTACTTC

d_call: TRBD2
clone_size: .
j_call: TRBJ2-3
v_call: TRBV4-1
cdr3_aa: CASSQNLAGGIDTQYF
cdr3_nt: TGCGCCAGCAGCCAAAATTTAGCGGGGGGCATAGATACGCAGTATTTT

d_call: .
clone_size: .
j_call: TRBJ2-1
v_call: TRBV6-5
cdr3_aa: CASSYGEQGYNEQFF
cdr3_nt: TGTGCCAGCAGTTACGGGGAACAGGGCTACAATGAGCAGTTCTTC

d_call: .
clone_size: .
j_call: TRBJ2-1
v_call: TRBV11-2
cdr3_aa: CASSAVAVHEQFF
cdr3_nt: TGTGCCAGCAGCGCGGTGGCGGTGCATGAGCAGTTCTTC

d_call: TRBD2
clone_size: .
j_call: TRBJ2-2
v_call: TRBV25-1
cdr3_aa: CASIDWGGSGELFF
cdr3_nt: TGTGCCAGCATCGATTGGGGGGGATCCGGGGAGCTGTTTTTT

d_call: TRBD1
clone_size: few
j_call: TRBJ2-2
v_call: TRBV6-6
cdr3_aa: CASISTTGTETGELFF
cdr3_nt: TGTGCCAGCATTTCGACCACCGGGACAGAAACCGGGGAGCTGTTTTTT

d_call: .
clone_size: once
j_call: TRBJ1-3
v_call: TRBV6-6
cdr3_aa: CASSYFTGTSGNTIYF
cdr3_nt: TGTGCCAGCAGTTACTTCACAGGGACCTCTGGAAACACCATATATTTT

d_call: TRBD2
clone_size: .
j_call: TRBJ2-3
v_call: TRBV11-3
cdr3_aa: CASSVGAGGVTSTDTQYF
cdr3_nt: TGTGCCAGCAGCGTCGGAGCGGGGGGCGTTACGAGCACAGATACGCAGTATTTT

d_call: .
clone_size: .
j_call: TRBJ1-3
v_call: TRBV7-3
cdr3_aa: CASSPQGKSSGNTIYF
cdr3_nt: TGTGCCAGCAGCCCACAGGGTAAGAGCTCTGGAAACACCATATATTTT

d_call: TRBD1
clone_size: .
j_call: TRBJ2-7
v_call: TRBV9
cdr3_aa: CASSVDRGRGEQYF
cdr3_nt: TGTGCCAGCAGCGTAGACAGGGGGCGCGGCGAGCAGTACTTC

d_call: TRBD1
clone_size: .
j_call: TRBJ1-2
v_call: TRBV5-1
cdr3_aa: CASSPGTGAGGYTF
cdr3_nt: TGCGCCAGCAGCCCCGGGACAGGGGCTGGTGGCTACACCTTC

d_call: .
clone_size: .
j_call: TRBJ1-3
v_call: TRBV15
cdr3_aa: CATSRVSGGFGGNTIYF
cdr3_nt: TGTGCCACCAGCAGAGTTTCTGGGGGGTTCGGGGGAAACACCATATATTTT

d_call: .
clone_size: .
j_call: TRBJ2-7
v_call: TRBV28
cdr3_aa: CASLTRGVYEQYF
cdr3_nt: TGTGCCAGCCTCACACGGGGTGTCTACGAGCAGTACTTC

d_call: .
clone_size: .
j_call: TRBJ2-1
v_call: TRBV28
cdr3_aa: CASGRVTQDEQFF
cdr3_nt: TGTGCCAGCGGCAGGGTCACCCAAGATGAGCAGTTCTTC